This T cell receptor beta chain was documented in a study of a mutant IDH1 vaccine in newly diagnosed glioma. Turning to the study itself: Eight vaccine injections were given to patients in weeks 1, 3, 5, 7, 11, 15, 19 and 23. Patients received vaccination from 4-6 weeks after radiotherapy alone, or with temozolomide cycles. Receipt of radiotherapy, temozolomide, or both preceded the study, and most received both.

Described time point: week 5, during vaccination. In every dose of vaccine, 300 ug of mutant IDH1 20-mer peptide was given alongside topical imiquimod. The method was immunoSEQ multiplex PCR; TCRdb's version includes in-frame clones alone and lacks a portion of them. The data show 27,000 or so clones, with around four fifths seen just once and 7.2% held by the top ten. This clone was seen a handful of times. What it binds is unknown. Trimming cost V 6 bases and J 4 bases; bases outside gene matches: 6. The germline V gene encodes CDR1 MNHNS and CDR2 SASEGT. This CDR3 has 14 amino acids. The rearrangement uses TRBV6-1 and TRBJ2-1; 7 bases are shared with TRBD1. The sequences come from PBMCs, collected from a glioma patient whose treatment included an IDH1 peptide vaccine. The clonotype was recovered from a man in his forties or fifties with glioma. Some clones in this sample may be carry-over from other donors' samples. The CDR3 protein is CASSGDREYNEQFF. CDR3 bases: TGTGCCAGCAGCGGTGACAGGGAATACAATGAGCAGTTCTTC.